This T cell receptor beta chain was recovered during a study of T cells expressing NK-cell markers. In the study overall: Source material for TCR beta repertoires consisted of sorted CD3+CD56+NKG2C+, CD3+CD56+NKG2C- and CD3+CD56-NKG2C+ T cells. With respect to HCMV, seven of the eight sequenced donors were seropositive, and one was seronegative.

TCR beta cDNA was generated via 5'RACE template switching incorporating UMIs. TCRdb re-called the 5' RACE reads and catalogs CDR3 proteins one per entry, DNA excluded. The sample yields 120,000 to 150,000 distinct CDR3 sequences, of which the top ten take up approximately 12%. The CDR3 length is 13 residues. The specimen sequenced was blood T cells: a sorted CD56 or NKG2C T cell subset, CD4+ or CD8+ T cells, or bulk PBMC T cells (not recorded which). This TCR came from a man younger than 35 in good health. The rearrangement links TRBV12-3 or TRBV12-4 to TRBJ1-4. This CDR3 reads CASSPLTGEKLFF.